This T cell receptor beta chain came from a study of cytomegalovirus exposure and HLA in healthy donors. Notes on the study in general: The authors later linked a missense DCLRE1C variant to TCR beta V- and J-gene trimming.

The study ran its PCR with 60 Vbeta and 13 Jbeta primers. The method was immunoSEQ multiplex PCR; TCRdb's version includes in-frame clones alone and lacks a portion of them. The sample includes about 120,000 clones, around three quarters seen only once; the top ten take about 2%. Trimming cost V 4 bases and J 3 bases, with 15 bases left between them. This CDR3 has 15 amino acids. The germline gives CDR1 KGHSH, CDR2 LQKENI. This clone has a single count. Its antigen is still unknown. The rearrangement links TRBV18 to TRBJ1-1, with a possible D match to TRBD1 (5 bases). The material sequenced was PBMCs. This TCR derives from a man between 18 and 29 years old in good health and CMV-seronegative. Here the CDR3 reads CASSQQEGRDTEAFF. For the CDR3, the DNA is TGTGCCAGCTCACAACAGGAGGGGAGGGACACTGAAGCTTTCTTT.